The 32 T cell receptor beta chains given below trace back to one sample, sequenced in a study of blood T cell repertoires in COVID-19 (dated by TCRdb to the early 2020s). Library generation was performed with the immunoSEQ multiplex PCR assay. This is the immuneACCESS table as TCRdb keeps it, with only in-frame sequences that have V and J called. A part of the clones is gone; compared with another copy, unresolved V genes explain less than half, and the rest is unexplained. Present in this sample are 80,000 to 100,000 clones, 90% to 95% of which were seen just once. Jointly, the top ten make up more than 1.5% of the sample. The sequencing input was peripheral blood. These receptors were collected from a human donor with active COVID-19. The donor label of this sample is uncertain.

The gene calls are TRBV3-1 (or the pseudogene TRBV3-2) and TRBJ2-1; D remains ambiguous. V was pared by 1 base and J by 7 bases, with 8 bases between. This CDR3 is 13 amino acids long. Germline CDR1 LGHDT, CDR2 YNNKEL (reference sequence). CDR3 DNA sequence: TGTGCCAGCAGCCAAGTTGACGGGAATGAGCAGTTCTTC. Translated: CASSQVDGNEQFF.

This clone was observed a handful of times. The V gene is TRBV3-1 (or the pseudogene TRBV3-2), the J gene TRBJ2-3; no firm D call. V lost 1 base and J 4 bases, leaving 6 bases between the germline ends. The CDR3 is 13 residues long. The germline V gene encodes CDR1 LGHDT and CDR2 YNNKEL (reference sequence). CDR3 residues: CASSQVVADTQYF. The CDR3, as DNA: TGTGCCAGCAGCCAAGTCGTCGCAGATACGCAGTATTTT.

This chain links TRBV6-1 with TRBJ2-3; D may be TRBD2 (6 bases). The CDR3 totals 16 residues. V lost 3 bases to trimming and J lost 4 bases, with 17 bases between them. Germline lookup yields CDR1 MNHNS and CDR2 SASEGT. As DNA, the CDR3 is TGTGCCAGCAGTGACGTCGCGTCGGAGGGGCCAGATACGCAGTATTTT. It yields the protein CASSDVASEGPDTQYF.

The V and J genes are TRBV11-2 and TRBJ2-7; TRBD1 might be the D (5 bases). Trimming left V 5 bases short and J 3 bases short, with 17 bases between. Germline V gene lookup returns CDR1 SGHAT and CDR2 FQNNGV. The CDR3 length is 15 residues. CDR3: CASSPITGTDYEQYF. The DNA of the CDR3 is TGTGCCAGCAGCCCCATAACAGGTACTGACTACGAGCAGTACTTC.

The CDR3 region has the DNA TGCGCCAGCAGCCCCCAGGGCCAGGGAGGCGATGAGCAGTTCTTC. Translation: CASSPQGQGGDEQFF. The rearrangement joins TRBV5-1 to TRBJ2-1; TRBD2 is a possible D gene (6 bases). Germline values: CDR1 SGHRS, CDR2 YFSETQ. V lost 4 bases and J 8 bases, leaving 19 bases between the germline ends. This CDR3 contains 15 residues.

This chain joins TRBV28 and TRBJ2-5, with D possibly TRBD2 on 5 matching bases. The V end lost 4 bases, the J end lost 6 bases, and 21 bases lay between the germline ends. Per germline, CDR1 MDHEN and CDR2 SYDVKM. The CDR3 contains 16 residues. CDR3 nucleotides: TGTGCCAGCAGTTCCCTGGACTTGCGGCTCTGGCAGACCCAGTACTTC. This sequence encodes CASSSLDLRLWQTQYF.

The genes are TRBV7-9 and TRBJ2-2; D gene ambiguous. Germline-derived CDR1 and CDR2 are SEHNR and FQNEAQ (reference sequence). Trimming left V 1 base short and J 6 bases short, with 9 bases between. The CDR3 covers 14 residues. The CDR3 reads CASSLESRSGELFF. The CDR3, as DNA: TGTGCCAGCAGCTTAGAATCGAGGTCCGGGGAGCTGTTTTTT.

This chain connects TRBV7-2 to TRBJ2-2, with 9 bases that match TRBD2. Trimming took 1 base from V and 6 from J; bases not matched to a gene: 3. This CDR3 contains 15 residues. Germline V gene lookup returns CDR1 SGHTA and CDR2 FQGNSA. The CDR3 region has the DNA TGTGCCAGCAGCTTAGGCGGGGGGGCCGCCGGGGAGCTGTTTTTT. Its translation: CASSLGGGAAGELFF.

This rearrangement joins TRBV3-1 (or the pseudogene TRBV3-2) to TRBJ2-5; 9 nucleotides agree with TRBD1. Per the germline V gene, CDR1 is LGHDT and CDR2 is YNNKEL (reference sequence). The junction had 6 bases not matched to a gene; V was cut back by 2 bases and J by 5 bases. This CDR3 comprises 15 residues. CDR3 DNA: TGTGCCAGCAGCCAAAACTTGGACAGGGGTGAGACCCAGTACTTC. Residues: CASSQNLDRGETQYF.

CDR3 coding DNA: TGTGCCAGCAGCGTAGAGACAGGGGGCAATTCACCCCTCCACTTT. Its translation is CASSVETGGNSPLHF. The J gene is TRBJ1-6, the V gene TRBV9; the match to TRBD1 covers 10 bases. V trimming: 0 bases; J trimming: 7 bases; junction bases outside the gene matches: 1. CDR1 is SGDLS, CDR2 YYNGEE, per germline. The CDR3 length is 15 residues.

This chain uses TRBV24-1 with TRBJ2-3, with 10 positions matching TRBD2. Germline V gene data show CDR1 as KGHDR and CDR2 as SFDVKD. The V gene end was trimmed by 2 bases and the J gene end by 7 bases; junction bases not matched to a gene: 11. The CDR3 is made up of 17 amino acids. CDR3 sequence (DNA): TGTGCCACCAGTGATTCGACAATTAGCGGGGGGACGAATACGCAGTATTTT. Translation gives CATSDSTISGGTNTQYF.

This sequence joins TRBV29-1 and TRBJ2-7, with D maybe TRBD1 (5 bases). The V gene's germline CDR1 is SQVTM and CDR2 ANQGSEA. There are 13 residues in the CDR3. Trimming pared 0 bases from V and 3 bases from J, leaving 9 bases between. The CDR3 DNA sequence: TGCAGCGTTGAAGATCTTAGGGGCTACGAGCAGTACTTC. Protein sequence: CSVEDLRGYEQYF.

V gene TRBV18 combines with J gene TRBJ2-5; the match to TRBD2 covers 10 bases. Losses at the gene ends were 1 base for V and 2 bases for J; bases not matched to a gene: 4. The CDR3 sequence is 16 residues long. The germline gives CDR1 KGHSH, CDR2 LQKENI. CDR3 loop: CASSPQLAGTQETQYF. The DNA for the CDR3 is TGTGCCAGCTCACCACAACTAGCGGGAACTCAAGAGACCCAGTACTTC. Complete variable domain (other parts from reference TRBV18 and TRBJ2-5): NAGVMQNPRHLVRRRGQEARLRCSPMKGHSHVYWYRQLPEEGLKFMVYLQKENIIDESGMPKERFSAEFPKEGPSILRIQQVVRGDSAAYFCASSPQLAGTQETQYFGPGTRLLVL.

The chain has TRBV28 and TRBJ1-4; 7 bases are a match to TRBD1. CDR3 length: 19 residues. V gave up 5 bases and J gave up 0 bases; unmatched junction bases: 15. Germline CDR1 is MDHEN and CDR2 is SYDVKM. In DNA, the CDR3 is TGTGCCAGCAGTCGTAGGGGGCTCGGACAGACTGCAACTAATGAAAAACTGTTTTTT. Protein: CASSRRGLGQTATNEKLFF.

The rearrangement links TRBV7-2 to TRBJ2-7, with 7 bases lining up with TRBD2. There are 14 residues in the CDR3. Germline CDR1 and CDR2: SGHTA and FQGNSA. Losses at the gene ends were 7 bases for V and 2 bases for J; bases not matched to a gene: 8. The CDR3, as DNA: TGTGCCAGCACCCCCGGGGGGACCCCCTACGAGCAGTACTTC. The encoded protein is CASTPGGTPYEQYF.

The V gene is TRBV28, the J gene TRBJ2-7; D is ambiguous. Germline V gene sequence: CDR1 MDHEN, CDR2 SYDVKM. CDR3 size: 12 residues. V was trimmed by 2 bases and J by 0 bases, leaving 2 bases between them. Here the CDR3 reads CASSLLSYEQYF. Here the CDR3 DNA reads TGTGCCAGCAGTTTACTCTCCTACGAGCAGTACTTC.

This rearrangement joins TRBV18 to TRBJ2-1; tentatively, D is TRBD1 (6 bases). The CDR3 extends over 19 amino acids. Germline CDR1 and CDR2: KGHSH and LQKENI. Trimming removed 0 bases from V and 0 bases from J, with 18 bases in between. DNA for the CDR3: TGTGCCAGCTCACCACCCTCAGGGGACCACTCGAGCTCCTACAATGAGCAGTTCTTC. Its translation: CASSPPSGDHSSSYNEQFF. The variable domain in full, completed from reference TRBV18 and TRBJ2-1, reads NAGVMQNPRHLVRRRGQEARLRCSPMKGHSHVYWYRQLPEEGLKFMVYLQKENIIDESGMPKERFSAEFPKEGPSILRIQQVVRGDSAAYFCASSPPSGDHSSSYNEQFFGPGTRLTVL.

The V and J genes are TRBV7-3 and TRBJ2-2; D is perhaps TRBD2 (5 bases). Trimming shortened V by 5 bases and J by 5 bases, and 12 bases separated the two germline ends. The CDR3 is 14 amino acids. Germline CDR1 and CDR2: SGHTA and FQGTGA. The CDR3 nucleotides are TGTGCCAGCAGCACTAGTACAATAACCGGGGAGCTGTTTTTT. Its protein is CASSTSTITGELFF.

V and J are TRBV5-8 and TRBJ2-3; 10 nucleotides align to TRBD1. Looked up from germline, CDR1 is SGHTS and CDR2 is YDEGEE. J was trimmed by 0 bases and V by 3 bases; bases with no gene match: 10. The CDR3 loop spans 18 amino acids. DNA of the CDR3: TGTGCCAGCAGCTCCGGGACAGGGGTTATTCCTAGCACAGATACGCAGTATTTT. Translation: CASSSGTGVIPSTDTQYF.

This clone was seen a single time. This chain connects TRBV29-1 to TRBJ2-7; D possibly corresponds to TRBD2 (6 bases). The V and J ends lost 3 bases and 5 bases respectively, with 14 bases between them. CDR3 length: 13 amino acids. Germline V gene data show CDR1 as SQVTM and CDR2 as ANQGSEA. CDR3 amino acids: CSVDPEGRDEQYF. In DNA form, the CDR3 reads TGCAGCGTTGACCCGGAGGGCAGGGACGAGCAGTACTTC.

This chain links TRBV15 with TRBJ2-4; 9 nucleotides align to TRBD1. Germline V gene data show CDR1 as LNHNV and CDR2 as YYDKDF (reference sequence). The junction had 6 bases not matched to a gene; V was cut back by 1 base and J by 8 bases. The CDR3 loop spans 15 amino acids. The chain's CDR3 is CATSRVKDRGDIQYF. In DNA form, the CDR3 reads TGTGCCACCAGCAGAGTCAAAGACAGGGGGGACATTCAGTACTTC.

Of note for this clone: The same CDR3 can be traced to other DNA sequences in this sample. The chain links TRBV9 to TRBJ2-2; D is undetermined. Germline-derived CDR1 and CDR2 are SGDLS and YYNGEE. CDR3 size: 14 residues. The V gene lost 0 bases and the J gene lost 0 bases, with 3 bases spanning the gap. The CDR3 is CASSVAANTGELFF. The CDR3 DNA is TGTGCCAGCAGCGTAGCGGCGAACACCGGGGAGCTGTTTTTT.

The chain employs TRBV2 and TRBJ2-7; tentative D call: TRBD2 (6 bases). The V gene lost 6 bases and the J gene lost 3 bases, with 18 bases spanning the gap. The CDR3 totals 15 residues. Germline values: CDR1 SNHLY, CDR2 FYNNEI. CDR3 region: CASRKPGGRGYEQYF. The CDR3 bases are TGTGCCAGCAGAAAACCCGGGGGACGAGGCTACGAGCAGTACTTC.

The CDR3 sequence: CASNRAAGQETQYF. The CDR3 DNA follows: TGTGCCAGCAATCGGGCGGCGGGGCAAGAGACCCAGTACTTC. The chain uses TRBV11-2 and TRBJ2-5; possible D gene TRBD2, 6 bases. Trimming removed 7 bases at V and 2 bases at J, with 14 bases between. Germline V gene data show CDR1 as SGHAT and CDR2 as FQNNGV. CDR3 length: 14 residues.

This clone was observed a single time. The CDR3 sequence is CASSLVPTGQGVDGYTF. Written as DNA, the CDR3 is TGTGCCAGCAGCTTAGTTCCTACCGGACAGGGGGTTGATGGCTACACCTTC. The V call is TRBV7-2, the J call TRBJ1-2, with 10 positions matching TRBD1. Germline V gene lookup returns CDR1 SGHTA and CDR2 FQGNSA. This CDR3 has 17 amino acids. V shed 1 base and J 6 bases; nucleotides not matched to a gene: 11.

The chain has TRBV19 and TRBJ1-6; D gene unclear. Trimming took 3 bases from V and 9 from J, leaving 6 bases between them. The CDR3 runs 12 residues. Germline CDR1 is LNHDA and CDR2 is SQIVND (reference sequence). As DNA, the CDR3 is TGTGCCAGTAGTATCGCGGGTTCACCCCTCCACTTT. The encoded protein is CASSIAGSPLHF.

The chain has TRBV15 and TRBJ2-3, with 7 bases that match TRBD2. V was pared by 0 bases and J by 4 bases, with 7 bases of the junction left unmatched. The CDR3 loop spans 16 amino acids. CDR1 is LNHNV and CDR2 is YYDKDF in the germline V gene (reference sequence). The CDR3 DNA reads as TGTGCCACCAGCAGAGATCCAGCGGGGATACCAGATACGCAGTATTTT. Amino acids: CATSRDPAGIPDTQYF.

The chain has TRBV11-3 and TRBJ2-3; D gene uncertain. The CDR3 covers 13 residues. Germline values: CDR1 SGHNT, CDR2 YENEEA. V lost 5 bases, J lost 0 bases, and 6 bases lay in between. This CDR3 reads CASSPESTDTQYF. CDR3 DNA sequence: TGTGCCAGCAGCCCGGAGAGCACAGATACGCAGTATTTT.

This clone showed up just a few times. V and J are TRBV13 and TRBJ2-1, with 8 nucleotides matching TRBD2. The CDR3 sequence is 16 residues long. Germline values: CDR1 PRHDT, CDR2 FYEKMQ (reference sequence). With 7 bases clipped from V and 6 bases from J, the junction kept 14 bases outside the gene matches. The CDR3 region is CASILSGGLPGNEQFF. The CDR3 nucleotides are TGTGCCAGCATCCTCAGCGGGGGCCTTCCGGGCAATGAGCAGTTCTTC.

The CDR3 nucleotides are TGTGCCAGCAGCAACAAACAAGGAGTTGAGACCCAGTACTTC. It yields the protein CASSNKQGVETQYF. The chain combines TRBV7-6 with TRBJ2-5, with unresolved D. Germline CDR1 SGHVS, CDR2 FNYEAQ. The germline V and J ends were trimmed by 5 bases and 5 bases, with 15 bases remaining between them. The CDR3 covers 14 residues.

CDR3 nucleotide sequence: TGTGCCAGCACTCTAAGCAGGTTGAACACTGAAGCTTTCTTT. Translation: CASTLSRLNTEAFF. The chain is built from TRBV6-5 and TRBJ1-1; D is unresolved. V dropped 7 bases and J dropped 0 bases, with 12 bases sitting between them. Germline CDR1 reads MNHEY; CDR2 reads SVGAGI. The CDR3 contains 14 residues.

The V gene is TRBV6-6, the J gene TRBJ2-7, with 8 bases lining up with TRBD1. CDR1 and CDR2 from the germline V gene are MNHNY and SVGAGI (reference sequence). Trimming took 6 bases from V and 5 from J; bases not matched to a gene: 3. This CDR3 is built from 12 residues. CDR3 sequence: CASSLTGDEQYF. CDR3 sequence (DNA): TGTGCCAGCAGCTTGACAGGGGACGAGCAGTACTTC.